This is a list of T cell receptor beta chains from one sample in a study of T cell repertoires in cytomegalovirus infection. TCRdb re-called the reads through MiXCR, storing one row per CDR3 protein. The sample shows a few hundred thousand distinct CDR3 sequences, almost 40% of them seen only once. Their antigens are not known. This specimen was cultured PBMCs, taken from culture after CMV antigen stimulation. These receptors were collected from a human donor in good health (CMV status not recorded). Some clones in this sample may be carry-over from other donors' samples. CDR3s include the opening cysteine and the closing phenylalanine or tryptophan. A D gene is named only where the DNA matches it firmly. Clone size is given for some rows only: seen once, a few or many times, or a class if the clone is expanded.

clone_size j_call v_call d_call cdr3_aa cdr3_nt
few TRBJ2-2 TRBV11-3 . CASSSESGELFF TGTGCCAGCAGCTCGGAGTCCGGGGAGCTGTTTTTT
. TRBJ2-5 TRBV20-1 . CSARSVGGGMETQYF TGCAGTGCTAGAAGTGTAGGGGGTGGTATGGAGACCCAGTACTTC
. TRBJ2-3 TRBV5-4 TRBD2 CASSKAQRGSTDTQYF TGTGCCAGCAGCAAAGCCCAGCGGGGGAGCACAGATACGCAGTATTTT
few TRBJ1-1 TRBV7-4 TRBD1 CASSFNRGFLNTEAFF TGTGCCAGCAGCTTTAACAGGGGTTTTTTGAACACTGAAGCTTTCTTT
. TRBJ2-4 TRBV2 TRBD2 CASSAGGAKNIQYF TGTGCCAGCAGTGCCGGGGGGGCCAAAAACATTCAGTACTTC
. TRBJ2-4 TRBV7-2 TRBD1 CASSLERTGGLKNIQYF TGTGCCAGCAGCTTAGAAAGGACAGGGGGCCTCAAAAACATTCAGTACTTC
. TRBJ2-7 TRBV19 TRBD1 CASSITGTGRYEQYF TGTGCCAGTAGTATAACCGGGACAGGTAGATACGAGCAGTACTTC
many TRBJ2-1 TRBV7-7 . CASSLGPGSYNEQFF TGTGCCAGCAGCTTAGGGCCGGGATCCTACAATGAGCAGTTCTTC
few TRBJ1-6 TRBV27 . CASSLFRQSQGLSPLHF TGTGCCAGCAGTTTATTTCGGCAATCCCAAGGGTTGTCACCCCTCCACTTT
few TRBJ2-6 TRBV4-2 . CASSQDSVRSGANVLTF TGTGCCAGCAGCCAAGATTCGGTCCGCTCTGGGGCCAACGTCCTGACTTTC
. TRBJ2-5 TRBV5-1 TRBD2 CASSTRTSGAQETQYF TGCGCCAGCAGCACCCGGACTAGCGGGGCCCAAGAGACCCAGTACTTC
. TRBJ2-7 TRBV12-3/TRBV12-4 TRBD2 CASTQRELAYEQYF TGTGCCAGCACCCAGCGGGAGCTAGCTTACGAGCAGTACTTC
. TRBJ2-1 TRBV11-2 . CASSPAVWDEQFF TGTGCCAGCAGCCCGGCCGTCTGGGATGAGCAGTTCTTC
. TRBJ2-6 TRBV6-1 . CASDRLRGRSSGANVLTF TGTGCCAGTGACCGCCTCAGGGGCCGTAGCTCTGGGGCCAACGTCCTGACTTTC
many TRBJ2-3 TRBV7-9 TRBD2 CASGSGRRTDTQYF TGTGCCAGCGGTAGCGGGAGAAGGACAGATACGCAGTATTTT
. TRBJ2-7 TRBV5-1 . CASSLGPGRGHEQYF TGCGCCAGCAGCTTGGGTCCGGGACGAGGCCACGAGCAGTACTTC
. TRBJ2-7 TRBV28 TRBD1 CASSLSPGTGYKQYF TGTGCCAGCAGTTTGTCACCCGGGACAGGGTACAAGCAGTACTTC
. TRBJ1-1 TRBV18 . CASSISAAVANTEAFF TGTGCCAGCTCAATTTCCGCGGCCGTGGCGAACACTGAAGCTTTCTTT
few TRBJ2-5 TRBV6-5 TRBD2 CASRSGGDAETQYF TGTGCCAGCAGAAGCGGGGGGGACGCAGAGACCCAGTACTTC